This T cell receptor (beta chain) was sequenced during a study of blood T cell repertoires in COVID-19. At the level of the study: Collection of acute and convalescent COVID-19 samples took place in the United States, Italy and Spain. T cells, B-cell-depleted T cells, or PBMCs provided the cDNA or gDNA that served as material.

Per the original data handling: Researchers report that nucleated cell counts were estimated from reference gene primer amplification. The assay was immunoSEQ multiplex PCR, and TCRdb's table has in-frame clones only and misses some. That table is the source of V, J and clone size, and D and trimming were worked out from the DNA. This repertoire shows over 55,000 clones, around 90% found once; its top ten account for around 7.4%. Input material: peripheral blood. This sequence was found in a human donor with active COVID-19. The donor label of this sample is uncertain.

In DNA, the CDR3 is TGTGCCAGCAGCTTGACGACTAGCGGGATTTACGAGCAGTACTTC. This gives the protein CASSLTTSGIYEQYF. This sequence joins TRBV5-4 and TRBJ2-7; TRBD2 matches at 11 bases. Trimming cost V 1 base and J 4 bases; bases outside gene matches: 4. The CDR3 is made up of 15 amino acids. CDR1 is SGHNT, CDR2 YYREEE, per germline (reference sequence).